This T cell receptor beta chain was identified in a study of cytomegalovirus exposure and HLA in healthy donors. On the study more broadly: Among the 398 genotyped donors, 70% to 90% were placed in the Caucasian-associated ancestry cluster. Findings of the study overall: It was reported that TCR beta sequences correctly inferred the HLA-A and HLA-B alleles for most subjects.

Each donor was healthy, and each was a bone marrow donor. The CDR3 sequence is 14 residues long. CDR1 and CDR2 from the germline V gene are GTSNPN and SVGIG (reference sequence). Trimming took 4 bases from V and 1 from J, leaving 13 bases between them. About this clone: Its antigen remains unidentified.

PCR was performed using 60 Vbeta and 13 Jbeta primers. Measured with immunoSEQ multiplex PCR; TCRdb has only the in-frame clones, and not every one. This table has some 150,000 clones, roughly 85% appearing once. The sample consisted of PBMCs. The clonotype comes from a woman in her twenties or thirties in good health and CMV-seronegative. V usage is TRBV30 and J usage is TRBJ1-1; a possible D gene is TRBD1 (5 bases). This CDR3 is CAWTAGRKNTEAFF. The CDR3, as DNA: TGTGCCTGGACAGCAGGGAGGAAGAACACTGAAGCTTTCTTT.